This T cell receptor beta chain is from a study of Graves' ophthalmopathy and Graves' hyperthyroidism. This clonotype was observed at least ten times. The TCR beta CDR3 regions underwent amplification from RNA transcripts. The workflow started with a first-round RT-PCR run with HTBI primers and then moved on to a second-round multiplex PCR. One entry per CDR3 protein, called by TCRdb with MiXCR from the multiplex PCR reads. The sample contains around 520,000 distinct CDR3 sequences, under 45% of which appear only once. This CDR3 is 15 amino acids long. The trim removed 5 bases at V and 5 bases at J, leaving 7 bases unmatched. Germline V CDR1 and CDR2: MNHEY, SVGAGI.

Sequenced input: peripheral blood or thyroid tissue (not recorded which). The receptor's source is an adult man with Graves' hyperthyroidism. The V and J genes are TRBV6-5 and TRBJ2-7; 12 positions match TRBD2. CDR3 nucleotides: TGTGCCAGCAGTCACAGACTAGCGGGAGCCGACGAGCAGTACTTC. Amino acids: CASSHRLAGADEQYF.